The entry below gives a single TCR beta chain sequence along with its context. Its target antigen remains unknown. Base-call qualities are not available, and no considerably larger clone is one nucleotide away. The CDR3 runs 14 amino acids, cysteine and phenylalanine included. The kept DNA is CDR3 alone, 42 bases in frame from the first base. The germline V gene (reference sequence) provides CDR1 LNHDA and CDR2 SQIVND. V sheds 1 base and J sheds 4 bases, leaving 11 bases between their ends. The data were obtained in a study of blood T cell repertoires in COVID-19 (dated by TCRdb to 2018 to 2020). For the wider study: The collaborator samples originated in the United States, Italy and Spain and spanned the acute and convalescent phases of COVID-19. Where available, HLA class I and class II types were taken from metadata supplied by the sample provider and were not determined by assay-based typing. Subjects who had been exposed to COVID-19, were actively infected with it, or had recovered from it provided the deeply sampled blood TCRbeta repertoires that made up the dataset. The prospective study material was composed of cDNA or gDNA derived from T cells, B-cell-depleted T cells, or PBMCs. The repertoires were released in a freely available public database intended as a resource for research on the immune response to SARS-CoV-2. The samples were drawn from two sources: the first 160 participants of the ongoing ImmuneRACE study, and 1,254 subjects contributed by 6 global collaborators. Sample metadata almost always included a de-identified subject ID, COVID-19 status, age in years and sex.

TCRbeta CDR3 regions were amplified from genomic DNA using the immunoSEQ Assay, a bias-controlled multiplex PCR. Turning to the authors' computational methods: Nucleated cell counts per sample were estimated from amplification of reference gene primers within the assay. To quantify the absolute abundance of each unique TCRbeta CDR3 rearrangement, sequence reads were collapsed and filtered. For each sample, productive Simpson clonality was calculated as the square root of Simpson's diversity index over productive rearrangements. Not all clones reach the TCRdb copy of this immuneACCESS table, which keeps in-frame sequences only. Checked studies attribute under half of the gap to unresolved V genes and leave the rest unexplained. D and trimming come from the DNA, and the V and J calls and clone size come from that table. In this sample the table shows 150,000 to 200,000 clones, around 89% of which occur a single time. The ten largest make up 6% of the sample.

The full study reports these points: The quantity of clinical and demographic metadata differed by source and by participant and was supplied without curation.

Collaborating institutions collected whole blood in K2EDTA tubes following their own protocols. For TCRbeta analysis, collaborators shipped samples as frozen whole blood, isolated PBMCs, or DNA extracted from either of those sample types. The rearranged segments are TRBV19 and TRBJ2-7; TRBD2 is possibly the D segment (5 matching bases). Sequencing input: peripheral blood. This TCR derives from a man between 40 and 49 years old with active or convalescent COVID-19. The CDR3: CASSIGGSQYEQYF. The DNA sequence is as follows: TGTGCCAGTAGTATAGGAGGGAGCCAGTACGAGCAGTACTTC.